Listed below are T cell receptor beta chains from one sample, sequenced in a study of lymphopenia after photon versus proton radiotherapy. Clones were read by immunoSEQ multiplex PCR, and TCRdb kept only the in-frame ones, dropping some. The sample carries some 27,000 clones, approximately 88% recorded once. The source material was peripheral blood, sampled from a patient treated with photon-based radiotherapy. The source of these receptors is a man aged 50 to 59 with gastric cancer. Each CDR3 is given with its conserved first and last residue. The order of the fields is D gene, clone size, V gene, J gene, CDR3 DNA, CDR3 protein. The D gene is left open where the match is weak. Part of the rows lack a size; the others show once, few, many or a class for expanded clones.

-,-,TRBV19,TRBJ1-3,TGTGCCAGTAGGGGGACGGTCTCTGGAAACACCATATATTTT,CASRGTVSGNTIYF
TRBD1,-,TRBV29-1,TRBJ2-7,TGCAGCGCCAGACAGGGAGCAGGGAACGAGCAGTACTTC,CSARQGAGNEQYF
TRBD2,-,TRBV6-5,TRBJ2-3,TGTGCCAGCAGCCTAGCGGGGGGGCCCCTAGATACGCAGTATTTT,CASSLAGGPLDTQYF
-,once,TRBV5-1,TRBJ2-7,TGCGCCAGCAGCTTGAACCCAGGGGTCTCCTACGAGCAGTACTTC,CASSLNPGVSYEQYF
TRBD2,once,TRBV7-9,TRBJ2-3,TGTGCCAGCAGCTTTGGGCGGGGGGAAAAAAATACGCAGTATTTT,CASSFGRGEKNTQYF
-,-,TRBV7-7,TRBJ1-1,TGTGCCAGCAGCCATCATTCTCTGAACACTGAAGCTTTCTTT,CASSHHSLNTEAFF
-,-,TRBV12-5,TRBJ2-4,TGTGCTAGTGGTTGGGGGCCTGACGGAAAGCCTATAGCCAAAAACATTCAGTACTTC,CASGWGPDGKPIAKNIQYF
TRBD2,-,TRBV27,TRBJ2-5,TGTGCCAGCAGTCCCCGGACTAGCCTAGAGACCCAGTACTTC,CASSPRTSLETQYF
TRBD1,-,TRBV10-3,TRBJ2-5,TGTGCCTCCGCCCGGGACAGGTCATGGGAGACCCAGTACTTC,CASARDRSWETQYF
-,-,TRBV15,TRBJ2-4,TGTGCCACCAGCAGAAACAGGGAAAACATTCAGTACTTC,CATSRNRENIQYF
-,-,TRBV30,TRBJ1-3,TGTGCCTGGAGTGTACCAGGGTTTAGAAACACCATATATTTT,CAWSVPGFRNTIYF
TRBD2,once,TRBV10-3,TRBJ2-5,TGTGCCATCAGTGGATCGACTAGCGGGTCGTACCAAGAGACCCAGTACTTC,CAISGSTSGSYQETQYF
-,-,TRBV10-3,TRBJ2-1,TGTGCCATCAGTGATGGTAGCGGACACAATGAGCAGTTCTTC,CAISDGSGHNEQFF
-,-,TRBV11-2,TRBJ1-4,TGTGCCAGCAGCTTAAGCAGGCGAAGCGAAAAACTGTTTTTT,CASSLSRRSEKLFF
TRBD1,-,TRBV6-6,TRBJ2-4,TGTGCCAGCAGAACTGACAGGGTGGAGTACTTC,CASRTDRVEYF
-,-,TRBV21-1,TRBJ1-1,TGTGCCAGACAGAGACGGCTCAACACTGAAGCTTTCTTT,CARQRRLNTEAFF
-,-,TRBV5-1,TRBJ2-4,TGCGCCAGCAGCTTGGGGCAGGGAGTACACATTCAGTACTTC,CASSLGQGVHIQYF
-,-,TRBV7-7,TRBJ2-1,TGTGCCAGCAGCCTCTCCGGGACTGAATACAATGAGCAGTTCTTC,CASSLSGTEYNEQFF
-,-,TRBV10-3,TRBJ2-2,TGTGCCATCAGTGAGTCGAGGGCCACCGGGGAGCTGTTTTTT,CAISESRATGELFF
-,few,TRBV9,TRBJ2-2,TGTGCCAGCAGCGGACCGGACACCGGGGAGCTGTTTTTT,CASSGPDTGELFF
-,-,TRBV6-6,TRBJ1-6,TGTGCCAGCAGCCGAGGGGATTCACCCCTCCACTTT,CASSRGDSPLHF
-,-,TRBV6-4,TRBJ2-2,TGTGCCAGCAGTGACTCTGACGGCAACACCGGGGAGCTGTTTTTT,CASSDSDGNTGELFF
TRBD2,-,TRBV11-1,TRBJ2-3,TGTGCCAGCAGCTACCACCCGGGACTAGGGGCAGATACGCAGTATTTT,CASSYHPGLGADTQYF
-,-,TRBV28,TRBJ1-2,TGTGCCAGCAGTTTAAAAGCCATCTATGGCTACACCTTC,CASSLKAIYGYTF
TRBD1,few,TRBV4-1,TRBJ1-1,TGCGCCAGCAGCCAAGAGAACGGACAGGTGAACACTGAAGCTTTCTTT,CASSQENGQVNTEAFF
-,-,TRBV19,TRBJ2-1,TGTGCCAGTAGTTTTGGGAGCTCCTACAATGAGCAGTTCTTC,CASSFGSSYNEQFF
TRBD1,-,TRBV27,TRBJ1-5,TGTGCCAGCAGTGTCAGACAGGGGAGTCAGCCCCAGCATTTT,CASSVRQGSQPQHF
-,-,TRBV18,TRBJ2-6,TGTGCCAGCTCACCGGAAAGCTCTGGGGCCAACGTCCTGACTTTC,CASSPESSGANVLTF
-,-,TRBV25-1,TRBJ1-4,TGTGCCAGCAGTGTGTCTGGCCGGGGTGAAAAACTGTTTTTT,CASSVSGRGEKLFF
-,-,TRBV18,TRBJ2-5,TGTGCCAGCTCACCACAGGGGGTAGAGACCCAGTACTTC,CASSPQGVETQYF
-,-,TRBV30,TRBJ2-5,TGTGCCTGGAGTCCTGGGGCGCCGGAGACCCAGTACTTC,CAWSPGAPETQYF
-,-,TRBV30,TRBJ1-2,TGTGCCACCGCTAGAATAACCGGCGGACAGCGCTATGGCTACACCTTC,CATARITGGQRYGYTF
-,-,TRBV4-3,TRBJ2-7,TGCGCCAGCAGCCAAGAAAGGAATTCCTTCTCCTACGAGCAGTACTTC,CASSQERNSFSYEQYF
-,once,TRBV9,TRBJ1-6,TGTGCCAGCAGTCCACCTCCCTGGGGTGGTAATTCACCCCTCCACTTT,CASSPPPWGGNSPLHF
TRBD1,-,TRBV15,TRBJ1-1,TGTGCCACCAGCAGAGTCAGGGGGGTAAACACTGAAGCTTTCTTT,CATSRVRGVNTEAFF
-,-,TRBV4-3,TRBJ2-2,TGCGCCAGCAGCCAACAGGGCCTGAGCACCGGGGAGCTGTTTTTT,CASSQQGLSTGELFF
-,-,TRBV7-7,TRBJ1-1,TGTGCCAGCAGCCCCGGACCGGAGAACACTGAAGCTTTCTTT,CASSPGPENTEAFF
TRBD2,-,TRBV18,TRBJ2-3,TGTGCCAGCTCACCTCGGACTAGCGGGTACACAGATACGCAGTATTTT,CASSPRTSGYTDTQYF
TRBD1,-,TRBV25-1,TRBJ2-7,TGTGCCAGCAGTGATAGAGGGACAGGGAACCACGAGCAGTACTTC,CASSDRGTGNHEQYF